The source of this T cell receptor (beta chain) is a study of blood T cell repertoires in COVID-19. Trimming stripped 2 bases from V and 2 bases from J, with 7 bases between. This CDR3 comprises 13 residues. Germline V lookup: CDR1 MNHEY, CDR2 SVGAGI. Clones were sequenced by immunoSEQ multiplex PCR, and TCRdb holds only the in-frame ones, with some missing. The sample gives about 140,000 clones, around four fifths of which show up once; roughly 4% is in the top ten. This receptor was identified in a woman older than 75 with acute or convalescent COVID-19. V and J are TRBV6-5 and TRBJ2-7; D unclear. Sequencing was carried out using peripheral blood. The CDR3: CASSYDKTYEQYF. CDR3 in DNA: TGTGCCAGCAGTTACGACAAGACCTACGAGCAGTACTTC.